The 11 T cell receptor beta chains reported below all come from one sample, sequenced in a study of graft-versus-host responses after intestinal transplantation. Produced via immunoSEQ multiplex PCR; TCRdb's table is partial and in-frame only. Among around 25,000 clones, around 94% were seen once, and the ten largest hold 0.45% to 0.65%. This material consisted of PBMCs, taken 156 days after intestinal transplant. Every receptor here comes from a human patient who received an intestinal transplant, so some T cells may come from the graft donor.

This clone was counted once. The CDR3 sequence is CASSEKQLYNSPLHF. CDR3 DNA sequence: TGTGCCAGCAGTGAGAAACAACTCTATAATTCACCCCTCCACTTT. The chain couples TRBV6-1 to TRBJ1-6; D gene unclear. Trimming shortened V by 3 bases and J by 3 bases, and 9 bases separated the two germline ends. The CDR3 loop spans 15 amino acids. CDR1 and CDR2 (germline): MNHNS, SASEGT.

The chain carries TRBV19 and TRBJ1-4; 7 bases align to TRBD1. This CDR3 comprises 14 residues. Germline loops: CDR1 LNHDA, CDR2 SQIVND (reference sequence). Trimming took 6 bases from V and 8 from J; bases not matched to a gene: 9. The CDR3 reads CASRYRGSAEKLFF. The CDR3 DNA sequence: TGTGCCAGTAGGTACAGGGGCTCCGCGGAAAAACTGTTTTTT.

In its sample, this clone was seen once. The V and J genes are TRBV11-1 and TRBJ1-6; tentative D call: TRBD1 (6 bases). CDR3 size: 13 residues. Germline V gene sequence: CDR1 SGHAT, CDR2 FQDESV (reference sequence). V lost 5 bases and J lost 10, with 12 bases in between. The CDR3 DNA is TGTGCCAGCAGCCCCCAACAGGGCTCACCCCTCCACTTT. Protein sequence: CASSPQQGSPLHF.

J is TRBJ2-1 and V is TRBV19, with 7 bases matching TRBD1. Germline values: CDR1 LNHDA, CDR2 SQIVND (reference sequence). The CDR3 is made up of 15 amino acids. Trimming cost V 7 bases and J 2 bases; bases outside gene matches: 8. The CDR3 loop is CASIEGQSAYNEQFF. The CDR3 nucleotides read TGTGCCAGTATAGAGGGACAGTCTGCCTACAATGAGCAGTTCTTC.

V is TRBV19 and J is TRBJ2-3; 7 positions agree with TRBD2. Germline V gives CDR1 LNHDA, CDR2 SQIVND (reference sequence). V trimming: 11 bases; J trimming: 1 base; junction bases outside the gene matches: 6. This CDR3 region has 13 residues. The CDR3 DNA sequence: TGTGCCTTCAGAGCGGGACGCACAGATACGCAGTATTTT. Translated, it gives CAFRAGRTDTQYF.

A remark on this clone: A read error may account for a junction end that differs from germline. The rearrangement links TRBV11-3 to TRBJ1-2; D perhaps matches TRBD1 (5 bases). Germline V gene lookup returns CDR1 SGHNT and CDR2 YENEEA. The CDR3 runs to 13 residues. Here the CDR3 DNA reads TGTGCCAGCAGCTTAGGGGACTCGCCCTTGGGGAGTTTC. Its protein is CASSLGDSPLGSF.

CDR3: CASSYGSTDTQYF. The DNA of the CDR3 is TGTGCCAGCAGTTACGGAAGCACAGATACGCAGTATTTT. The chain carries TRBV6-5 and TRBJ2-3; unclear D gene. CDR1 is MNHEY and CDR2 is SVGAGI in the germline V gene. The CDR3 spans 13 residues. V was clipped by 2 bases and J by 0 bases, with 3 bases between them.

J is TRBJ2-3 and V is TRBV9, with TRBD2 matching 14 bases. Trimming removed 6 bases from V and 5 bases from J; junction bases left unmatched: 8. CDR1 is SGDLS, CDR2 YYNGEE, per germline. The CDR3 consists of 16 residues. This chain's CDR3 is CASIPGLAGGVDTQYF. CDR3 coding DNA: TGTGCCAGCATTCCTGGACTAGCGGGGGGTGTAGATACGCAGTATTTT.

The CDR3 DNA reads as TGCGCCAGCAGCCAAGCTAGCGGGCTCTCCTACGAGCAGTACTTC. It yields the protein CASSQASGLSYEQYF. The rearrangement joins TRBV4-1 to TRBJ2-7; 8 positions agree with TRBD2. CDR3 size: 15 residues. CDR1 MGHRA and CDR2 YSYEKL come from the germline V gene. Trimming removed 1 base from V and 0 bases from J; junction bases left unmatched: 2.

V gene TRBV2 combines with J gene TRBJ2-5, with D possibly TRBD1 on 5 matching bases. CDR3 length equals 13 residues. Per the germline V gene, CDR1 is SNHLY and CDR2 is FYNNEI. Trimming shortened V by 5 bases and J by 5 bases, and 12 bases separated the two germline ends. The CDR3 loop is CASSYWGYETQYF. The CDR3 DNA sequence: TGTGCCAGCAGTTATTGGGGCTACGAGACCCAGTACTTC.

This clone was picked up a small number of times. The V gene is TRBV27, the J gene TRBJ2-1; D not certain. CDR3 length: 13 residues. The V end was cut by 5 bases, the J end by 10 bases, with 15 bases between. CDR1 is MNHEY, CDR2 SMNVEV, per germline (reference sequence). Written as DNA, the CDR3 is TGTGCCAGCAGTATTTCCCAGAGAGCGGAGCAGTTCTTC. This encodes CASSISQRAEQFF.